This TCR beta chain was captured in a study of T cell responses to AZD1222 COVID-19 vaccine listed by TCRdb under 2021. For the wider study: AZD1222 recipients with second doses at about 4 weeks or about 12 weeks were pooled, because spike-specific TCR depth and breadth did not differ between schedules. Enrollment into the trials was organized by age into subgroups of 18-55, 56-69 and 70-plus years, and those subgroups contained around 150, 28 and 57 TCR-sequenced participants, respectively. TCR sequencing covered some 240 trial participants: 207 given two doses of AZD1222 and about 26 given two doses of MenACWY control vaccine.

The intended sense of this specimen's time point label: baseline before first vaccination. Samples from vaccinated people were obtained from the UK trials COV001 and COV002, which included a single-blind randomized controlled phase 2/3 trial of AZD1222 (ChAdOx1 nCoV-19) in healthy adults. For TCRbeta chain sequencing, PBMC samples were collected from trial participants at day 0 and at day 28 after the second dose. The CDR3 regions of human TCRbeta chains were subjected to immunosequencing. In the authors' own workflow: Repertoire TCRs were matched against a reference library of SARS-CoV-2-specific TCRs generated with the MIRA antigen-specificity platform. Breadth meant the fraction of unique TCRs that were SARS-CoV-2-associated, whereas depth meant the fraction of total T cells that were SARS-CoV-2-associated. Using the MIRA data, each spike-specific TCR was mapped to the spike region that the TCR reacts to and placed in a CD4 or CD8 class. Log10-transformed breadth and depth values were compared by one-way ANOVA with Sidak's multiple comparisons tests. What TCRdb holds here is the immuneACCESS table cut down to in-frame rearrangements. Part of the clones is not present; checked against another copy, under half of the missing clones reflect an unresolved V gene, and the others are unexplained. V and J calls and clone size are given by that table; D and trimming were obtained from the DNA. In all, the sample holds about 100,000 clones, and just over 85% of those were seen once. The biggest ten clones account for 1.4% of the sample.

With regard to this clone: Its cognate antigen has yet to be identified. No per-base quality is available; no much larger clone lies one base away.

Summary of the overall study and its limitations: Participants were mostly white British and included more females than males, and it was suggested by the authors that clonal diversity may have been underestimated. Spike-specific TCR breadth and depth rose significantly after two AZD1222 doses compared with day 0 and with MenACWY recipients. Conclusions about previously exposed vaccinees are limited because only five to seven AZD1222 recipients were SARS-CoV-2 seropositive at baseline. The whole spike protein was spanned by vaccine-associated CD4 TCRs, and dominant responses were seen in regions 160-218 and 743-854. The 56-69-year group was small, and its depth increase did not reach significance, likely because of low power. Because no day 14 peak-response samples were available, the repertoires could be characterized only after the peak T cell response. Nearly half of unique spike-specific TCRs reportedly recognized epitopes outside regions mutated in the B.1.351 and B.1.1.7 variants.

V and J are truncated by 5 bases and 4 bases respectively, leaving an intervening sequence of 8 bases. Measured from the cysteine to the phenylalanine, the CDR3 is 12 residues long. The CDR3 DNA has 36 bases and is translated from base 1. The germline V gene provides CDR1 MNHEY and CDR2 SVGAGI. The rearrangement combines TRBV6-5 with TRBJ1-1; the D gene lacks a confident call. Sequenced here: peripheral blood, sampled on day 0 of AZD1222 vaccination. The receptor comes from an adult in good health. The bases read TGTGCCAGCAGTCCGTTCGGCACTGAAGCTTTCTTT. Its protein is CASSPFGTEAFF.